This T cell receptor beta chain was identified in a study of CD8+ T cells in alopecia areata. The study, taken as a whole, reports: While patients received tofacitinib, many expanded lesional clones remained present in scalp and blood. Researchers reported that TCR sharing among patients proved less clear than in mice, possibly HLA-linked. The study found higher clonality in lesional than normal scalp, especially in alopecia totalis/universalis. Both scalp clonality and the expanded CD8+ clones among the top 100 showed a significant decrease with tofacitinib.

A note on this clone: Its antigen remains unknown.

Germline V gives CDR1 SGHRS, CDR2 YFSETQ. The CDR3 covers 13 residues. V lost 1 base to trimming and J lost 4 bases, with 7 bases between them. Treatment in this sample: oral pan-JAK inhibitor, 5-10 mg twice daily. RNA, once extracted, was reverse transcribed into cDNA for use as the sequencing template. Sequencing was performed with immunoSEQ multiplex PCR; in TCRdb, only in-frame clones are kept and a portion is missing. The sample carries fewer than 250,000 clones, more than 30% recorded once. This receptor was obtained from a human donor with alopecia areata. The chain combines TRBV5-1 with TRBJ2-3, with D uncertain. The sample was CD4+ T cells sorted from blood, taken at roughly week 30, from a patient treated with tofacitinib. CDR3 sequence (DNA): TGCGCCAGCAGCTTGAGTGGCCCAGATACGCAGTATTTT. Protein sequence: CASSLSGPDTQYF.